This T cell receptor beta chain originates from a study of OX40 agonist ivuxolimab in advanced cancers. Study-wide context: In this trial design, patients received ivuxolimab intravenously at 0.01 to 10 mg/kg every 2 weeks. Patients treated during dose escalation were battling hepatocellular carcinoma, melanoma, renal cell or head and neck cancer. Study results and limitations: On average, a greater number of expanded clones characterised CD8+ T cells relative to CD4+.

V was shortened by 4 bases and J by 1 base, with 13 bases between the two germline ends. The length of the CDR3 is 16 residues. Concerning this clone: Its matching antigen is unknown.

TCRdb's table, derived via immunoSEQ multiplex PCR, lists solely in-frame clones and lacks some. The table has roughly 98,000 clones, approximately 83% seen once. This chain connects TRBV7-1 to TRBJ2-2; the D is unclear. TRBV7-1 is an ORF, and what it does is uncertain. The sequence derives from an adult with an advanced solid tumor such as melanoma, head and neck, liver or kidney cancer. This specimen consisted of CD4+ or CD8+ T cells sorted from blood, obtained in a trial of the OX40 agonist ivuxolimab. CDR3 DNA sequence: TGTGCCAGCAGCTTCGTCCAGGTGAAGAACACCGGGGAGCTGTTTTTT. This codes for CASSFVQVKNTGELFF.